Listed below are T cell receptor beta chains from one sample, sequenced in a study of shared clonotypes between healthy human individuals. Only in-frame clones appear in the TCRdb table, and some are missing; sequencing was by immunoSEQ multiplex PCR. The sample yields about 1 million clones, about 75% seen once. Material: memory CD4+ T cells sorted from blood. All receptors derive from a man aged 18-30 years in good health. The CDR3 runs from the conserved cysteine through the conserved F or W. A D gene is named only where the DNA matches it firmly. Not every row has a clone size; where given, it reads once, few, many or a size class.

V,D,J,size,DNA,CDR3
TRBV25-1,TRBD1,TRBJ2-5,few,TGTGCCAGCATGCGGGGACAGGGTTGGCAAGAGACCCAGTACTTC,CASMRGQGWQETQYF
TRBV5-1,-,TRBJ2-4,once,TGCGCCAGCAGCTTGGTTTCAACCACCAAAAACATTCAGTACTTC,CASSLVSTTKNIQYF
TRBV5-8,TRBD1,TRBJ2-2,-,TGTGCCAGCAGCTTAACAGGGGTCGGGGAGCTGTTTTTT,CASSLTGVGELFF
TRBV29-1,-,TRBJ1-4,-,TGCAGCGCCTCTACAGGGATGCCTAGTGAAAAACTGTTTTTT,CSASTGMPSEKLFF
TRBV5-1,TRBD1,TRBJ1-2,-,TGCGCCAGCAGCCGGAGGGGACAGGGCGGCGGCTACACCTTC,CASSRRGQGGGYTF
TRBV5-1,-,TRBJ1-1,-,TGCGCCAGCAGCTCCGAGAACACTGAAGCTTTCTTT,CASSSENTEAFF
TRBV6-1,-,TRBJ2-4,-,TGTGCCAGCAGTAAAGGCCTCGGCAGGGTAGGTTCCCTAGCCAAAAACATTCAGTACTTC,CASSKGLGRVGSLAKNIQYF
TRBV6-1,TRBD1,TRBJ1-5,-,TGTGCCAGCAGTGGACAGGGGAGGAGCAATCAGCCCCAGCATTTT,CASSGQGRSNQPQHF
TRBV7-2,TRBD2,TRBJ2-7,-,TGTGCCAGCAGCTTATCTAGCGGGGTTTATTCCTACGAGCAGTACTTC,CASSLSSGVYSYEQYF
TRBV5-6,-,TRBJ1-4,many,TGTGCCAGCAGCTTGGGCAGGGGAAGTCTAGGTGAAAAACTGTTTTTT,CASSLGRGSLGEKLFF
TRBV6-5,-,TRBJ2-6,-,TGTGCCAGCAGTTACAAACCAGGGGCCAACGTCCTGACTTTC,CASSYKPGANVLTF
TRBV29-1,-,TRBJ2-2,-,TGCAGCGTTGGGGCTCCCGGGGAGCTGTTTTTT,CSVGAPGELFF
TRBV18,-,TRBJ1-4,once,TGTGCCAGCTCACCAGGAGGGCAGGCGGAAAAACTGTTTTTT,CASSPGGQAEKLFF
TRBV27,TRBD2,TRBJ2-7,-,TGTGCCAGCAGCCCCCAGACTAGCGGGAGCTACTACGAGCAGTACTTC,CASSPQTSGSYYEQYF
TRBV5-1,-,TRBJ2-3,-,TGCGCCAGCAGCTTAAAAGCGACAGACTGGAATACAGATACGCAGTATTTT,CASSLKATDWNTDTQYF
TRBV6-5,-,TRBJ2-3,-,TGTGCCAGCAGAAGCGGAGGGACAGATACGCAGTATTTT,CASRSGGTDTQYF
TRBV10-1,-,TRBJ2-5,once,TGCGCCAGCAGTGGACGGAGGGGAGGCGCAGAGACCCAGTACTTC,CASSGRRGGAETQYF
TRBV7-7,TRBD1,TRBJ2-5,-,TGTGCTAGCAGCTTAGCAGGGGGCTTTCAAGAGACCCAGTACTTC,CASSLAGGFQETQYF
TRBV5-6,-,TRBJ1-3,-,TGTGCCAGCAGCACCATCAAGGGGGAGGGAAACACCATATATTTT,CASSTIKGEGNTIYF
TRBV19,TRBD1,TRBJ1-1,-,TGTGCCAGTCCCTGGACAGGGAAAAGGGGTCCGAACACTGAAGCTTTCTTT,CASPWTGKRGPNTEAFF
TRBV9,-,TRBJ2-2,-,TGTGCCAGCAGTCCCCTGGGTTCGAACACCGGGGAGCTGTTTTTT,CASSPLGSNTGELFF
TRBV5-1,-,TRBJ2-3,-,TGCGCCAGCAGCCAACCGGCTGATACGCAGTATTTT,CASSQPADTQYF
TRBV5-1,-,TRBJ1-4,-,TGCGCCAGCAGCTCGGGACGCGGAGGGCAGGGGTGGTCTAATGAAAAACTGTTTTTT,CASSSGRGGQGWSNEKLFF
TRBV27,TRBD1,TRBJ1-6,-,TGTGCCAGCAGTTCACAGGGACAGGAAAATTCACCCCTCCACTTT,CASSSQGQENSPLHF
TRBV29-1,-,TRBJ1-5,-,TGCAGCGTGGGGAGTAATAGCAATCAGCCCCAGCATTTT,CSVGSNSNQPQHF
TRBV4-3,-,TRBJ1-6,-,TGCGCCAGCAGCCCCTACTGGGGGGGCGGGTCACCCCTCCACTTT,CASSPYWGGGSPLHF
TRBV18,TRBD1,TRBJ1-2,-,TGTGCCAGCTCACCAATAACGAGACAGGGGGCCTATGGCTACACCTTC,CASSPITRQGAYGYTF
TRBV19,-,TRBJ1-4,-,TGTGCCAGTAGTATGGTCTCAACTAATGAAAAACTGTTTTTT,CASSMVSTNEKLFF
TRBV4-2,-,TRBJ1-2,few,TGTGCCAGCAGCCGAGGGGATGGCTACACCTTC,CASSRGDGYTF